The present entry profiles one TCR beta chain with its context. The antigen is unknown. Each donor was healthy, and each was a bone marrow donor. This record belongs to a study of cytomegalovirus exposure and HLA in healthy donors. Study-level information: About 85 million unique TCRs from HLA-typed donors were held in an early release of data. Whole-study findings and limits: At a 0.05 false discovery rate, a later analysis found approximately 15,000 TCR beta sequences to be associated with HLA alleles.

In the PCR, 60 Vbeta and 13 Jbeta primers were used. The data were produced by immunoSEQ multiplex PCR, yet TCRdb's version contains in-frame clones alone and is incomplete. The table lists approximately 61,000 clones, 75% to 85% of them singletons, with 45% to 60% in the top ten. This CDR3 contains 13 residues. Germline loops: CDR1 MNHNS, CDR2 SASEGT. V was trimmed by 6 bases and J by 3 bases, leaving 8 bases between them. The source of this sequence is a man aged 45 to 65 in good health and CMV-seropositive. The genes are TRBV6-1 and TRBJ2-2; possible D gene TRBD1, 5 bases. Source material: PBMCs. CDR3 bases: TGTGCCAGCAGGCAGGGATACACCGGGGAGCTGTTTTTT. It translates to CASRQGYTGELFF.